This TCR beta chain is from a study of blood T cells in healthy people across ages. The second PCR ran 7 to 11 cycles with a sample-barcoded 5' primer and J-beta primers. TCRdb analysed the 5' RACE reads with MiXCR anew, one entry per CDR3 protein. The sample includes around 1,700,000 distinct CDR3 sequences, under 30% of them seen just once. CDR1 is SQVTM, CDR2 ANQGSEA, per germline. Losses at the gene ends were 8 bases for V and 4 bases for J; bases not matched to a gene: 12. The CDR3 sequence is 15 residues long. The sequenced sample consisted of blood. This chain connects TRBV29-1 to TRBJ2-3; 10 nucleotides align to TRBD1. The receptor comes from a woman aged 25-40 years in good health. The CDR3 coding sequence is TGCAGCACTTTACCGACAGGGGGCAGGTCAGATACGCAGTATTTT. Protein: CSTLPTGGRSDTQYF.